This TCR beta chain stems from a study of T cell responses to AZD1222 COVID-19 vaccine. Study-level results: Across the whole spike, CD4 TCRs peaked at regions 160-218 and 743-854. Nearly half of spike-specific TCRs reportedly target unmutated variant regions. Two doses of AZD1222 preceded a rise in Spike-specific TCR breadth and depth. A mostly white British donor set with more females was recruited, and clonal diversity was possibly underestimated.

J was trimmed by 2 bases and V by 1 base; bases with no gene match: 6. Germline values: CDR1 SGHNT, CDR2 YYREEE (reference sequence). The CDR3 contains 16 residues. The method was immunoSEQ multiplex PCR; TCRdb's version includes in-frame clones alone and lacks a portion of them. In the table there are tens of thousands of clones, 70% to 90% of which are singletons. Regarding this clone: Its target is not known.

The chain links TRBV5-4 to TRBJ2-7; TRBD2 agrees at 10 bases. The sequencing here drew on peripheral blood, taken 28 days after the second AZD1222 dose. This receptor was identified in an adult who received the AZD1222 COVID-19 vaccine. The CDR3 nucleotides read TGTGCCAGCAGCTTGATCCCTAGCGGGGGAGCCTACGAGCAGTACTTC. Its translation is CASSLIPSGGAYEQYF.